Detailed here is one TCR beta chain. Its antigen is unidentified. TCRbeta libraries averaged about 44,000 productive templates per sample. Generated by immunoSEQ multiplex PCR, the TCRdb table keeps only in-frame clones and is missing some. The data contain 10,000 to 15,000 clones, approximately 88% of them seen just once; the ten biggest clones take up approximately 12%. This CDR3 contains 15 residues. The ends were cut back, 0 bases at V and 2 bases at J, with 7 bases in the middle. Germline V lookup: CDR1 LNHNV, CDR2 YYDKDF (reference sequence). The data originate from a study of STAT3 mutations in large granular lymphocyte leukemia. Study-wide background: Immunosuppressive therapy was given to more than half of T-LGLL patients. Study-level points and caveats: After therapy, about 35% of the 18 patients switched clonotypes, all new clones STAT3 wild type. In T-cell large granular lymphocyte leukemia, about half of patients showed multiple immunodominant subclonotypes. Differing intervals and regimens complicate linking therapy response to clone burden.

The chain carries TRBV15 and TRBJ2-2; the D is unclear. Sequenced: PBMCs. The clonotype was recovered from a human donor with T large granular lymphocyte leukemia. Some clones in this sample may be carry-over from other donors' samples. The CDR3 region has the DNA TGTGCCACCAGCAGAGATCTGAGTAACACCGGGGAGCTGTTTTTT. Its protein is CATSRDLSNTGELFF.